A selection of T cell receptor beta chains follows, all from one sample in a study of brain metastases from non-small cell lung cancer. The table came from immunoSEQ multiplex PCR; TCRdb's copy has only in-frame clones and leaves some out. The sample yields more than 1,500 clones, 81% seen once. The sequenced sample was tumor-adjacent normal tissue. These receptors were obtained from a donor aged 40 or older with non-small cell lung cancer. CDR3s include the opening cysteine and the closing phenylalanine or tryptophan.

v_call: TRBV28; cdr3_aa: CASSGPVNTGELFF
v_call: TRBV7-2; cdr3_aa: CASSLLGSSYNEQFF
v_call: TRBV7-8; cdr3_aa: CASAVRTQIMDTQYF
v_call: TRBV28; cdr3_aa: CASSFRRGQGDTQYF
v_call: TRBV30; cdr3_aa: CAWARPPNTEAFF
v_call: TRBV5-1; cdr3_aa: CASSALSDYSGNTIYF
v_call: TRBV9; cdr3_aa: CASSEGGRAPTNEQFF
v_call: TRBV3-1/TRBV3-2; cdr3_aa: CASSSWPPICKKNIQYF
v_call: TRBV6-6; cdr3_aa: CASRHSGTRDREAFF
v_call: TRBV3-1/TRBV3-2; cdr3_aa: CASTQAGGTRDEQFF
v_call: TRBV28; cdr3_aa: CASSPPNRVSPNNQPQHF
v_call: TRBV7-3; cdr3_aa: CASSLLGSDEQFF
v_call: TRBV6-5; cdr3_aa: CASRELGYNEQFF
v_call: TRBV19; cdr3_aa: CASSTGLAGGGEQYF
v_call: TRBV29-1; cdr3_aa: CSVVQGPDTQYF
v_call: TRBV5-1; cdr3_aa: CASSLGNRRGSPLHF
v_call: TRBV7-2; cdr3_aa: CASSYGRYNEQFF
v_call: TRBV2; cdr3_aa: CASSDWTTPYEQYF
v_call: TRBV19; cdr3_aa: CAGGYRTGELFF
v_call: TRBV7-9; cdr3_aa: CASSPGTVNTEAFF
v_call: TRBV24-1; cdr3_aa: CTTSEDTNTGELFF
v_call: TRBV5-5; cdr3_aa: CASSSSDRSNQPQHF
v_call: TRBV30; cdr3_aa: CAWSRNRESEQYF
v_call: TRBV7-9; cdr3_aa: CASSRETGRRETQYF
v_call: TRBV4-3; cdr3_aa: CASSPNLRGGIYEQYF
v_call: TRBV27; cdr3_aa: CASSLGTSGATYEQYF
v_call: TRBV5-1; cdr3_aa: CASSLGLGSGGTDTQYF
v_call: TRBV13; cdr3_aa: CASSLGMGRGPSGANVLTF